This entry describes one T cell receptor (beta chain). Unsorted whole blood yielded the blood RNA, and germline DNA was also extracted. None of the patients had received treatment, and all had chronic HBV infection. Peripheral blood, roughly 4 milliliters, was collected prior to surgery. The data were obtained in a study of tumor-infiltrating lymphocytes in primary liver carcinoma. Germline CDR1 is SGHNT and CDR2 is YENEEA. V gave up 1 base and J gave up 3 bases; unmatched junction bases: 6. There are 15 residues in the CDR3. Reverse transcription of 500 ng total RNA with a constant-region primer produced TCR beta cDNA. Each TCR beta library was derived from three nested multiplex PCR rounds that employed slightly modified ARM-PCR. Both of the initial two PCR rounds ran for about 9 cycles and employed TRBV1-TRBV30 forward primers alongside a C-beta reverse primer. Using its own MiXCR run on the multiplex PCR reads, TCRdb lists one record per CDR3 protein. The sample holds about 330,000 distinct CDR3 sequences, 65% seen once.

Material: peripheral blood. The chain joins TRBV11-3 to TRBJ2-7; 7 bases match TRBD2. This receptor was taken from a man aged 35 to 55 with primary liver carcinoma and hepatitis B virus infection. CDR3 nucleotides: TGTGCCAGCAGCTTAGTGAGACTAGCTAACTACGAGCAGTACTTC. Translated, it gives CASSLVRLANYEQYF.